This entry describes one TCR beta chain. Its target is unknown. The data were taken from a study of B cell selection in AIRE deficiency. With V trimmed by 3 bases and J by 0 bases, 7 bases remained unmatched. From germline, CDR1 is LGHNA and CDR2 YNFKEQ. The CDR3 covers 17 residues. Findings and limits, study-wide: Shared Treg sequences had shorter CDR3s, biased toward rearrangements with few non-templated insertions.

Clones were read by immunoSEQ multiplex PCR, and TCRdb kept only the in-frame ones, dropping some. Of fewer than 30,000 clones listed, roughly 95% are singletons. Sorting defined conventional CD4 T cells as CD4+CD127+. Unrelated healthy donors provided the controls. The clonotype originates from a human donor in good health. The sequenced sample consisted of CD4+CD127+ conventional T cells sorted from PBMCs. The V gene is TRBV4-2, the J gene TRBJ1-5; 8 nucleotides match TRBD1. In DNA, the CDR3 is TGTGCCAGCAGCCAGAGTAGACAGGGGTATAGCAATCAGCCCCAGCATTTT. It translates to CASSQSRQGYSNQPQHF.